The 20 T cell receptor beta chains below were found in one sample sequenced in a study of type 1 and type 2 diabetes patients. The PCR template was genomic DNA. Amplification of the beta chain CDR3 used 30 forward and 13 reverse multiplex primers. Each CDR3 protein gets one entry after TCRdb re-called the multiplex PCR reads with MiXCR. The sample records some 250,000 distinct CDR3 sequences, roughly 50% being singletons. What was sequenced was peripheral blood mononuclear cells (PBMCs). These receptors were obtained from a young man with type 2 diabetes.

The rearrangement joins TRBV7-2 to TRBJ2-2; D is uncertain. CDR1 and CDR2 (germline): SGHTA, FQGNSA. The V gene lost 6 bases and the J gene lost 0 bases, with 8 bases spanning the gap. CDR3 length: 14 residues. As DNA, the CDR3 is TGTGCCAGCAGACCTGCACCGAACACCGGGGAGCTGTTTTTT. Translated, it gives CASRPAPNTGELFF.

The chain is built from TRBV7-2 and TRBJ1-4; 7 bases agree with TRBD1. This CDR3 region has 15 residues. The germline gives CDR1 SGHTA, CDR2 FQGNSA. With V trimmed by 1 base and J by 4 bases, 3 bases remained unmatched. The CDR3 spells CASSLGDSGNEKLFF. CDR3 in DNA: TGTGCCAGCAGCTTAGGGGACAGTGGTAATGAAAAACTGTTTTTT. Variable domain in full (rest from reference TRBV7-2 and TRBJ1-4): GAGVSQSPSNKVTEKGKDVELRCDPISGHTALYWYRQSLGQGLEFLIYFQGNSAPDKSGLPSDRFSAERTGGSVSTLTIQRTQQEDSAVYLCASSLGDSGNEKLFFGSGTQLSVL.

This clonotype was counted between two and nine times. The gene calls are TRBV27 and TRBJ2-7; tentatively, D is TRBD1 (6 bases). V lost 6 bases, J lost 2 bases, and 20 bases lay in between. Germline V lookup: CDR1 MNHEY, CDR2 SMNVEV (reference sequence). This CDR3 comprises 16 residues. The CDR3 region has the DNA TGTGCCAGCAGAGGGCCTACAGGGAGAGGCCCCTACGAGCAGTACTTC. Amino acids: CASRGPTGRGPYEQYF.

The V and J genes are TRBV20-1 and TRBJ2-1; D is possibly TRBD1 or TRBD2 (5 bases each). Germline CDR1 is DFQATT and CDR2 is SNEGSKA (reference sequence). The CDR3 has 14 residues. V gave up 5 bases and J gave up 6 bases, with 17 bases separating them. The CDR3 here is CSALRRDPPNEQFF. CDR3 in DNA: TGCAGTGCTTTAAGACGGGACCCACCCAATGAGCAGTTCTTC.

CDR3 bases: TGTGCCTGGAGTGTATGGGACCCCCTCTCCTACAATGAGCAGTTCTTC. It translates to CAWSVWDPLSYNEQFF. The chain links TRBV30 to TRBJ2-1; tentatively, D is TRBD1 or TRBD2 (5 bases each). Trimming removed 0 bases at V and 0 bases at J, with 12 bases between. Germline V gene lookup returns CDR1 GTSNPN and CDR2 SVGIG (reference sequence). This CDR3 spans 16 amino acids.

The table lists this clonotype with many counts. This sequence joins TRBV25-1 and TRBJ2-1; 7 bases match TRBD1. Germline V gives CDR1 MGHDK, CDR2 SYGVNS. The junction had 7 bases not matched to a gene; V was cut back by 8 bases and J by 6 bases. CDR3 size: 13 residues. Here the CDR3 reads CASGYRGGNEQFF. The CDR3 DNA follows: TGTGCCAGCGGATACAGGGGTGGCAATGAGCAGTTCTTC.

This chain uses TRBV5-1 with TRBJ1-1; 8 bases are a match to TRBD1. The germline V gene has CDR1 SGHRS and CDR2 YFSETQ. This CDR3 region has 14 residues. V was pared by 5 bases and J by 4 bases, with 7 bases of the junction left unmatched. The CDR3 here is CASRPGQGVTEAFF. CDR3 in DNA: TGCGCCAGCAGACCCGGACAGGGCGTCACTGAAGCTTTCTTT.

The rearrangement uses TRBV7-8 and TRBJ1-5; 12 nucleotides agree with TRBD1. The CDR3 runs to 15 residues. J lost 6 bases, V lost 3 bases, and 3 bases had no gene match. Germline CDR1 reads SGHVS; CDR2 reads FQNEAQ. The CDR3 DNA sequence: TGTGCCAGCAGCTTGGGACAGGGGGCGCGTCAGCCCCAGCATTTT. Its translation is CASSLGQGARQPQHF. The full variable domain, completed using reference TRBV7-8 and TRBJ1-5, is GAGVSQSPRYKVAKRGQDVALRCDPISGHVSLFWYQQALGQGPEFLTYFQNEAQLDKSGLPSDRFFAERPEGSVSTLKIQRTQQEDSAVYLCASSLGQGARQPQHFGDGTRLSIL.

The gene calls are TRBV19 and TRBJ2-7; a weak D match, TRBD2 (6 bases). CDR3 length: 15 amino acids. V was trimmed by 5 bases and J by 7 bases, leaving 21 bases between them. Germline CDR1 is LNHDA and CDR2 is SQIVND (reference sequence). The CDR3, as DNA: TGTGCCAGTAGTCCTTCACAGATAGCGGCCTGGGAGCAGTACTTC. It codes for CASSPSQIAAWEQYF.

The chain is built from TRBV24-1 and TRBJ2-3; the match to TRBD1 covers 9 bases. Germline CDR1 is KGHDR and CDR2 is SFDVKD. The junction had 12 bases not matched to a gene; V was cut back by 0 bases and J by 3 bases. This CDR3 has 19 residues. The CDR3, as DNA: TGTGCCACCAGTGATTTGAGGCCGGGACAGGGATCGGTTACAGATACGCAGTATTTT. This encodes CATSDLRPGQGSVTDTQYF.

The rearrangement uses TRBV7-2 and TRBJ2-7, with 12 nucleotides matching TRBD1. Germline CDR1 and CDR2: SGHTA and FQGNSA. With 5 bases clipped from V and 4 bases from J, the junction kept 15 bases outside the gene matches. This CDR3 has 18 amino acids. CDR3 nucleotide sequence: TGTGCCAGCAGCACGCATCAGGCGGGACAGGGGGCTTTGTACGAGCAGTACTTC. It specifies CASSTHQAGQGALYEQYF. Variable domain in full (rest from reference TRBV7-2 and TRBJ2-7): GAGVSQSPSNKVTEKGKDVELRCDPISGHTALYWYRQSLGQGLEFLIYFQGNSAPDKSGLPSDRFSAERTGGSVSTLTIQRTQQEDSAVYLCASSTHQAGQGALYEQYFGPGTRLTVT.

The rearrangement links TRBV20-1 to TRBJ1-5; D remains ambiguous. The germline gives CDR1 DFQATT, CDR2 SNEGSKA (reference sequence). The V end lost 3 bases, the J end lost 6 bases, and 9 bases lay between the germline ends. The length of the CDR3 is 12 residues. The CDR3 spells CSASEGGQPQHF. In DNA form, the CDR3 reads TGCAGTGCTAGCGAGGGCGGTCAGCCCCAGCATTTT.

V is TRBV7-9 and J is TRBJ1-2; the D is unclear. V lost 3 bases, J lost 0 bases, and 14 bases lay in between. This CDR3 spans 16 amino acids. Germline CDR1 is SEHNR and CDR2 is FQNEAQ (reference sequence). The CDR3 region is CASSFYVAASNYGYTF. For the CDR3, the DNA is TGTGCCAGCAGCTTTTATGTGGCAGCCTCTAACTATGGCTACACCTTC.

This chain uses TRBV24-1 with TRBJ2-2; 9 positions agree with TRBD1. V trimming: 8 bases; J trimming: 1 base; junction bases outside the gene matches: 10. CDR1 is KGHDR and CDR2 is SFDVKD in the germline V gene. The CDR3 runs to 17 residues. CDR3 sequence (DNA): TGTGCCACCAATGAGGGGGAGACAGGGGGGAACACCGGGGAGCTGTTTTTT. It specifies CATNEGETGGNTGELFF.

This clonotype was counted many times. The chain links TRBV19 to TRBJ2-1; 7 nucleotides align to TRBD2. V lost 3 bases to trimming and J lost 6 bases; unmatched junction nucleotides: 8. The CDR3 length is 15 residues. Germline V gene data show CDR1 as LNHDA and CDR2 as SQIVND (reference sequence). The CDR3 protein is CASSILGLLANEQFF. CDR3 sequence (DNA): TGTGCCAGTAGTATTCTGGGACTATTGGCCAATGAGCAGTTCTTC.

CDR3 protein: CASRPRDASNYEQYF. The CDR3 DNA sequence: TGCGCCAGCAGACCCCGGGACGCATCAAACTACGAGCAGTACTTC. The rearrangement joins TRBV4-3 to TRBJ2-7; D may be TRBD1 or TRBD2 (5 bases each). The germline gives CDR1 LGHNA, CDR2 YSLEER. This CDR3 is 15 amino acids long. V was pared by 6 bases and J by 3 bases, with 18 bases between.

The genes are TRBV30 and TRBJ1-6, with 8 bases identical to TRBD1. V trimming: 4 bases; J trimming: 8 bases; junction bases outside the gene matches: 7. The length of the CDR3 is 14 residues. From germline, CDR1 is GTSNPN and CDR2 SVGIG (reference sequence). The CDR3 spells CAWKGQEIYSPLHF. CDR3 nucleotides: TGTGCCTGGAAGGGACAGGAAATTTATTCACCCCTCCACTTT.

The chain couples TRBV10-3 to TRBJ2-2; TRBD1 might be the D (5 bases). CDR3 size: 15 residues. V shed 6 bases and J shed 1 base, with 12 bases lying between them. The V gene's germline CDR1 is ENHRY and CDR2 SYGVKD. The CDR3 DNA reads as TGTGCCATCAGGGCAGGGTCGGGGAACACCGGGGAGCTGTTTTTT. It codes for CAIRAGSGNTGELFF.

A few counts support this clonotype. This sequence joins TRBV20-1 and TRBJ2-5, with a possible D match to TRBD2 (5 bases). Germline loops: CDR1 DFQATT, CDR2 SNEGSKA (reference sequence). The CDR3 runs 13 residues. Trimming pared 7 bases from V and 6 bases from J, leaving 18 bases between. The CDR3 DNA sequence: TGCAGTGTCCCAGCAGGAGGCGAGAAGACCCAGTACTTC. This gives the protein CSVPAGGEKTQYF.

This clonotype has a handful of counts. The rearrangement uses TRBV28 and TRBJ2-7, with D uncertain. V lost 10 bases and J lost 2, with 9 bases in between. Germline lookup yields CDR1 MDHEN and CDR2 SYDVKM. This CDR3 spans 11 amino acids. CDR3 DNA sequence: TGTGCCACCTCACTTACCTACGAGCAGTACTTC. This gives the protein CATSLTYEQYF.